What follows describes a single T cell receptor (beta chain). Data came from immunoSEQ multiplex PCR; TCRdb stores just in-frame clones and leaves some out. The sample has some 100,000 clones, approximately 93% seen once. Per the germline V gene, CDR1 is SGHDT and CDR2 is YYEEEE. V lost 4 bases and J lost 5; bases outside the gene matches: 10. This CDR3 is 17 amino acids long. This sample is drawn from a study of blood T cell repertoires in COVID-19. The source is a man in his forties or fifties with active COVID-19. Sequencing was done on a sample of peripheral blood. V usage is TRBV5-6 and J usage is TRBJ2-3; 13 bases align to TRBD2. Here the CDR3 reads CASSVYGLAGVEDTQYF. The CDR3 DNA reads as TGTGCCAGCAGCGTTTACGGACTAGCGGGAGTAGAAGATACGCAGTATTTT. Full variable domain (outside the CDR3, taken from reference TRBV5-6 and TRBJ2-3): DAGVTQSPTHLIKTRGQQVTLRCSPKSGHDTVSWYQQALGQGPQFIFQYYEEEERQRGNFPDRFSGHQFPNYSSELNVNALLLGDSALYLCASSVYGLAGVEDTQYFGPGTRLTVL.